The 9 T cell receptor beta chains presented below share a single source sample, sequenced in a study of blood T cell repertoires in COVID-19. Only in-frame clones appear in the TCRdb table, and some are missing; sequencing was by immunoSEQ multiplex PCR. The sample lists fewer than 200,000 clones; around 87% were seen once. The specimen was peripheral blood. Receptor source: a woman aged 70 to 79 with COVID-19, enrolled during active disease.

This sequence joins TRBV5-1 and TRBJ2-5; D not certain. Germline-derived CDR1 and CDR2 are SGHRS and YFSETQ. There are 13 residues in the CDR3. Trimming pared 4 bases from V and 5 bases from J, leaving 12 bases between. The CDR3 here is CASSTHQVETQYF. The CDR3 nucleotides read TGCGCCAGCAGCACTCATCAGGTGGAGACCCAGTACTTC.

The chain carries TRBV27 and TRBJ2-3; TRBD1 matches 7 bases. Germline-derived CDR1 and CDR2 are MNHEY and SMNVEV (reference sequence). V lost 3 bases and J lost 3; bases outside the gene matches: 3. The CDR3 contains 14 residues. The CDR3 is CASSFPGGTDTQYF. CDR3 in DNA: TGTGCCAGCAGTTTCCCAGGGGGAACAGATACGCAGTATTTT.

V gene TRBV9 combines with J gene TRBJ2-7; 10 nucleotides agree with TRBD1. V was clipped by 4 bases and J by 2 bases; unmatched bases: 9. Germline-derived CDR1 and CDR2 are SGDLS and YYNGEE. The CDR3 sequence is 16 residues long. CDR3 loop: CASSPAGTGVPYEQYF. CDR3 coding DNA: TGTGCCAGCAGCCCAGCAGGGACAGGGGTTCCCTACGAGCAGTACTTC.

The rearrangement uses TRBV7-3 and TRBJ2-5; a weak D match, TRBD2 (6 bases). V lost 5 bases and J lost 5, with 15 bases in between. CDR1 and CDR2 from the germline V gene are SGHTA and FQGTGA. The CDR3 has 14 amino acids. CDR3 region: CASSPSGVGETQYF. CDR3 coding DNA: TGTGCCAGCAGCCCCTCGGGGGTCGGGGAGACCCAGTACTTC. The full variable domain, rest sourced from reference TRBV7-3 and TRBJ2-5, is GAGVSQTPSNKVTEKGKYVELRCDPISGHTALYWYRQSLGQGPEFLIYFQGTGAADDSGLPNDRFFAVRPEGSVSTLKIQRTERGDSAVYLCASSPSGVGETQYFGPGTRLLVL.

The rearrangement joins TRBV12-3 or TRBV12-4 to TRBJ2-2; D call uncertain. CDR3 length equals 13 residues. V lost 3 bases to trimming and J lost 4 bases, with 6 bases between them. CDR3 nucleotides: TGTGCCAGCAGTTTCGCGAGCACCGGGGAGCTGTTTTTT. Translation gives CASSFASTGELFF.

The J gene is TRBJ2-7, the V gene TRBV4-1; D is unresolved. The germline V gene has CDR1 MGHRA and CDR2 YSYEKL. This CDR3 has 19 residues. Trimming removed 0 bases at V and 3 bases at J, with 24 bases between. The CDR3 DNA reads as TGCGCCAGCAGCCAAGATTTACGGCTTGTAGGTGGCGGTAACTACGAGCAGTACTTC. Protein: CASSQDLRLVGGGNYEQYF.

The chain couples TRBV20-1 to TRBJ1-2; no clear D. The CDR3 totals 10 residues. CDR1 is DFQATT, CDR2 SNEGSKA, per germline (reference sequence). The CDR3: CNRRNYGYTF. CDR3 in DNA: TGCAACCGCAGAAACTATGGCTACACCTTC.

The CDR3 coding sequence is TGTGCCAGCAGCCAAGGACAGGGATCCACTGAAGCTTTCTTT. Translated, it gives CASSQGQGSTEAFF. V gene TRBV3-1 (or the pseudogene TRBV3-2) combines with J gene TRBJ1-1, with 7 bases that match TRBD1. Germline values: CDR1 LGHDT, CDR2 YNNKEL (reference sequence). The CDR3 sequence is 14 residues long. With 1 base clipped from V and 4 bases from J, the junction kept 3 bases outside the gene matches.

The chain combines TRBV5-1 with TRBJ2-7; D is perhaps TRBD1 (7 bases). Trimming removed 8 bases at V and 4 bases at J, with 19 bases between. CDR1 SGHRS and CDR2 YFSETQ come from the germline V gene. CDR3 length: 14 amino acids. CDR3 in DNA: TGCGCCAGTGGACCAGGGGGGCCCACTTACGAGCAGTACTTC. Its protein product is CASGPGGPTYEQYF.